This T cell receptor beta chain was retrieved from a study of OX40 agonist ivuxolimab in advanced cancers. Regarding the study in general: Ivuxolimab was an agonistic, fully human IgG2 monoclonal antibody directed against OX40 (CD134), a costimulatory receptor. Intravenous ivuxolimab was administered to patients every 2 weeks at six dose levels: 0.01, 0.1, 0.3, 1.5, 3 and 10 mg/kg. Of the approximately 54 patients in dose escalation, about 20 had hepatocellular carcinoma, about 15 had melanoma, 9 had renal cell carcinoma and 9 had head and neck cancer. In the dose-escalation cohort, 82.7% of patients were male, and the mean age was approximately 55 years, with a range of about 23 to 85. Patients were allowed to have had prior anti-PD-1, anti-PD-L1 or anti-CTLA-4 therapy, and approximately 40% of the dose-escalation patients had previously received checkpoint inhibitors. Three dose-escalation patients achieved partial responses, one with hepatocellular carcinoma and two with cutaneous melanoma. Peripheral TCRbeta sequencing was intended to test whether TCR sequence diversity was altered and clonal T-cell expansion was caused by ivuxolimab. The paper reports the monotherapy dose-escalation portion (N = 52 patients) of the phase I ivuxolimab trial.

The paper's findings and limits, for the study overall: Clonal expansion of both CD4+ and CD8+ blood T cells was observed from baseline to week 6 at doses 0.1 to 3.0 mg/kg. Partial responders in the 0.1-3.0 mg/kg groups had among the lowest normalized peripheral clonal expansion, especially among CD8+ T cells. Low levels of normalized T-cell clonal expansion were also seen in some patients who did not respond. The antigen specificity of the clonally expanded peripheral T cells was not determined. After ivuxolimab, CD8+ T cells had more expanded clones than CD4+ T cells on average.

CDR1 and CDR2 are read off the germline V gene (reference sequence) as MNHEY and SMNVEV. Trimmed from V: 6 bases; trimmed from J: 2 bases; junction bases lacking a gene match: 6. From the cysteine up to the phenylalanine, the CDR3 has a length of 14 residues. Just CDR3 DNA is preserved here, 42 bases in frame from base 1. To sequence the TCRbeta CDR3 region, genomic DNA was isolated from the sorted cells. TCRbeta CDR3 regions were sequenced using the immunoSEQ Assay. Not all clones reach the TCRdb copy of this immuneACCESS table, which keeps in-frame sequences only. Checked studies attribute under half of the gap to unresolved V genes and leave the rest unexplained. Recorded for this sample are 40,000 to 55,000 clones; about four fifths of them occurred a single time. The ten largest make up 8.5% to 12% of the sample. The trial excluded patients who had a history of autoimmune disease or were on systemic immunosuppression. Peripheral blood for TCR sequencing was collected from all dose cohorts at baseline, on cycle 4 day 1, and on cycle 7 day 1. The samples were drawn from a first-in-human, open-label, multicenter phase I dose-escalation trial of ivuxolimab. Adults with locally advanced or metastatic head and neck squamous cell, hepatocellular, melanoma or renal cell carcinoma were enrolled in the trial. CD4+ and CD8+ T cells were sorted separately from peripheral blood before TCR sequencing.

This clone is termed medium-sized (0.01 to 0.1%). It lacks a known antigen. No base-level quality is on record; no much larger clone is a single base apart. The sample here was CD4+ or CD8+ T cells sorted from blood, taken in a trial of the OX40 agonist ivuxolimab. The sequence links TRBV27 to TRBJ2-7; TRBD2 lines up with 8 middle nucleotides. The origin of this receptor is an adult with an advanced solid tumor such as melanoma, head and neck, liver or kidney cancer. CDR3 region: CASRRAGGTYEQYF. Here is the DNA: TGTGCCAGCAGAAGGGCGGGAGGAACCTACGAGCAGTACTTC.